The 19 T cell receptor beta chains listed next were all sequenced from one sample in a study of cytomegalovirus exposure and HLA in healthy donors (dated by TCRdb to about 2017). The receptor library was made with the immunoSEQ multiplex PCR assay. For the multiplex PCR, a mixture combining 60 forward primers for TCR Vbeta segments and 13 reverse primers for TCR Jbeta segments was used. TCRdb took this table from immuneACCESS and kept in-frame rearrangements with V and J called. Such tables lack part of the clones; where checked against another copy, unresolved V genes explain under half of the gap, and the rest is unexplained. The sample table lists about 130,000 clones, 65% to 75% of them with a count of one. The ten largest clones capture around 6.6% of the sample. Sequenced sample: PBMCs. These TCRs come from a man in his forties or fifties in good health and CMV-seropositive.

Concerning this clone itself: Distinct nucleotide sequences in the sample also encode this CDR3. This chain joins TRBV6-1 and TRBJ1-5, with D perhaps matching TRBD1 (5 bases). V was pared by 6 bases and J by 2 bases, with 8 bases between. Per germline, CDR1 MNHNS and CDR2 SASEGT. The length of the CDR3 is 13 residues. This CDR3 is CASSVQGNQPQHF. CDR3 nucleotide sequence: TGTGCCAGCAGCGTACAGGGCAATCAGCCCCAGCATTTT.

The chain has TRBV2 and TRBJ2-5; 13 bases align to TRBD2. Germline lookup yields CDR1 SNHLY and CDR2 FYNNEI. CDR3 length equals 15 residues. The junction had 5 bases not matched to a gene; V was cut back by 6 bases and J by 4 bases. The CDR3 sequence is CASRGTSGERETQYF. CDR3 coding DNA: TGTGCCAGCAGGGGGACTAGCGGGGAGAGAGAGACCCAGTACTTC. The variable domain in full, completed from reference TRBV2 and TRBJ2-5, reads EPEVTQTPSHQVTQMGQEVILRCVPISNHLYFYWYRQILGQKVEFLVSFYNNEISEKSEIFDDQFSVERPDGSNFTLKIRSTKLEDSAMYFCASRGTSGERETQYFGPGTRLLVL.

The rearrangement joins TRBV5-6 to TRBJ2-5; tentative D call: TRBD1 (5 bases). Between the trimmed V and J ends, which lost 1 base and 6 bases, there was a span of 10 bases. The CDR3 has 13 residues. Germline CDR1 is SGHDT and CDR2 is YYEEEE. The CDR3 DNA reads TGTGCCAGCAGCTTGTGGCAGGGCCAGACCCAGTACTTC. Amino acids: CASSLWQGQTQYF.

The chain employs TRBV28 and TRBJ1-5; D is unresolved. The CDR3 runs 13 residues. The germline V and J ends were trimmed by 2 bases and 4 bases, with 6 bases remaining between them. Germline lookup yields CDR1 MDHEN and CDR2 SYDVKM. CDR3 bases: TGTGCCAGCAGTTTACCCTTGAATCAGCCCCAGCATTTT. Its translation: CASSLPLNQPQHF.

The chain recombines TRBV7-2 with TRBJ1-1, with D perhaps TRBD1 (6 bases). This CDR3 is built from 17 residues. Germline V CDR1 and CDR2: SGHTA, FQGNSA. V lost 2 bases to trimming and J lost 5 bases, with 21 bases between them. The CDR3: CASSLRLGKGQGTEAFF. CDR3 sequence (DNA): TGTGCCAGCAGCTTACGATTGGGGAAGGGTCAGGGGACTGAAGCTTTCTTT.

This clone has only one observation. The rearrangement links TRBV5-1 to TRBJ1-1, with 8 positions matching TRBD1. The CDR3 length is 13 residues. Germline CDR1 and CDR2: SGHRS and YFSETQ. Trimming took 4 bases from V and 6 from J; bases not matched to a gene: 5. This CDR3 is CASSKSGGSEAFF. The CDR3 nucleotides are TGCGCCAGCAGCAAATCAGGGGGCTCTGAAGCTTTCTTT. The whole variable domain, remainder taken from reference TRBV5-1 and TRBJ1-1, is KAGVTQTPRYLIKTRGQQVTLSCSPISGHRSVSWYQQTPGQGLQFLFEYFSETQRNKGNFPGRFSGRQFSNSRSEMNVSTLELGDSALYLCASSKSGGSEAFFGQGTRLTVV.

The chain combines TRBV7-2 with TRBJ1-5, with no clear D. The germline V and J ends were trimmed by 3 bases and 7 bases, with 7 bases remaining between them. This CDR3 region has 12 residues. The germline gives CDR1 SGHTA, CDR2 FQGNSA. The CDR3 here is CASSFGLQPQHF. For the CDR3, the DNA is TGTGCCAGCAGCTTTGGGCTCCAGCCCCAGCATTTT.

This chain joins TRBV4-1 and TRBJ2-7; D not certain. Germline V gene data show CDR1 as MGHRA and CDR2 as YSYEKL. This CDR3 comprises 13 residues. V lost 2 bases and J lost 3, with 8 bases in between. The chain's CDR3 is CASSQPLHYEQYF. The DNA for the CDR3 is TGCGCCAGCAGCCAACCTTTACACTACGAGCAGTACTTC.

The chain uses TRBV27 and TRBJ1-2; 9 bases line up with TRBD1. The CDR3 is 15 residues long. Trimming took 0 bases from V and 8 from J; bases not matched to a gene: 7. Germline CDR1 MNHEY, CDR2 SMNVEV (reference sequence). CDR3 amino acids: CASSLSEQGARGYTF. CDR3 DNA sequence: TGTGCCAGCAGTTTATCAGAACAGGGGGCGCGGGGCTACACCTTC.

A word on this clone: The identical CDR3 is also encoded by other nucleotide sequences in the sample. The rearrangement links TRBV28 to TRBJ2-7, with unresolved D. Per the germline V gene, CDR1 is MDHEN and CDR2 is SYDVKM. The V gene lost 4 bases and the J gene lost 3 bases, with 4 bases spanning the gap. The CDR3 spans 11 residues. The CDR3 sequence: CASSSFYEQYF. Here the CDR3 DNA reads TGTGCCAGCAGTTCGTTCTACGAGCAGTACTTC.

V and J are TRBV5-5 and TRBJ2-5, with TRBD2 as a possible D gene (6 bases). Germline V lookup: CDR1 SGHKS, CDR2 YYEKEE (reference sequence). The CDR3 runs 15 residues. The V and J ends lost 0 bases and 5 bases respectively, with 14 bases between them. The CDR3 reads CASSLGDGGRETQYF. The CDR3 region has the DNA TGTGCCAGCAGCTTGGGAGACGGGGGACGGGAGACCCAGTACTTC.

The rearrangement links TRBV27 to TRBJ2-5, with D possibly TRBD1 on 6 matching bases. The J call is in doubt because the DNA end fits TRBJ2-7 better. Germline V lookup: CDR1 MNHEY, CDR2 SMNVEV (reference sequence). The CDR3 length is 13 residues. CDR3 nucleotide sequence: TGTGCCAGCACGACCACAGGGTCACGCGAGCAGTACTTC. This sequence encodes CASTTTGSREQYF.

The rearrangement joins TRBV7-9 to TRBJ2-1; D is unresolved. V was pared by 1 base and J by 14 bases, with 12 bases between. CDR3 length: 12 residues. Germline lookup yields CDR1 SEHNR and CDR2 FQNEAQ (reference sequence). CDR3 DNA sequence: TGTGCCAGCAGCTTAGATGGTAGTAAAGAGTTCTTC. Protein sequence: CASSLDGSKEFF.

V usage is TRBV7-8 and J usage is TRBJ1-1; D is ambiguous. The V and J ends lost 4 bases and 5 bases respectively, with 8 bases between them. CDR3 size: 12 residues. CDR1 and CDR2 (germline): SGHVS, FQNEAQ. This CDR3 reads CASSSGGTEAFF. CDR3 DNA: TGTGCCAGCAGCTCAGGCGGGACTGAAGCTTTCTTT.

The genes are TRBV10-3 and TRBJ2-1, with 8 bases identical to TRBD1. CDR1 and CDR2 (germline): ENHRY, SYGVKD. V shed 0 bases, J shed 7 bases, and the junction held 14 bases outside the gene matches. There are 18 residues in the CDR3. The CDR3 loop is CAISESGAGQGARNEQFF. In nucleotides, the CDR3 is TGTGCCATCAGTGAGTCGGGTGCTGGCCAGGGGGCTCGGAATGAGCAGTTCTTC.

This chain joins TRBV6-5 and TRBJ2-7, with D possibly matching TRBD1 (5 bases). Trimming shortened V by 4 bases and J by 2 bases, and 12 bases separated the two germline ends. There are 14 residues in the CDR3. From germline, CDR1 is MNHEY and CDR2 SVGAGI. The CDR3 nucleotides read TGTGCCAGCAGTTTCCGGACACCTCCCTACGAGCAGTACTTC. It is translated as CASSFRTPPYEQYF.

This clone came up once. This chain joins TRBV11-2 and TRBJ1-5; 8 nucleotides align to TRBD1. Germline-derived CDR1 and CDR2 are SGHAT and FQNNGV. The V and J ends lost 1 base and 6 bases, in that order; junction bases with no gene match: 2. This CDR3 region has 14 residues. The CDR3 sequence is CASSLAGGGQPQHF. CDR3 DNA: TGTGCCAGCAGCTTAGCAGGGGGCGGTCAGCCCCAGCATTTT.

This clone showed up just a few times. The gene calls are TRBV5-1 and TRBJ2-1; 9 positions agree with TRBD2. Trimming removed 2 bases from V and 4 bases from J; junction bases left unmatched: 4. Per germline, CDR1 SGHRS and CDR2 YFSETQ. This CDR3 region has 15 residues. The CDR3 loop is CASSFRLAGYNEQFF. The CDR3 DNA sequence: TGCGCCAGCAGCTTCCGGCTAGCGGGGTACAATGAGCAGTTCTTC.

The J gene is TRBJ1-3, the V gene TRBV6-5; TRBD1 matches 10 bases. Germline lookup yields CDR1 MNHEY and CDR2 SVGAGI. V lost 4 bases, J lost 0 bases, and 3 bases stayed unmatched. The CDR3 totals 16 residues. In DNA, the CDR3 is TGTGCCAGCAGTTTGGGACAGGGGACCTCTGGAAACACCATATATTTT. Amino acid sequence: CASSLGQGTSGNTIYF.